Listed here are 12 T cell receptor beta chains from one sample, sequenced in a study of T cells in Graves' hyperthyroidism and ophthalmopathy. TCR beta CDR3 region amplification was performed from RNA transcripts. TCR CDR3 underwent first-round RT-PCR with the HTBI primer set. TCRdb ran MiXCR on the multiplex PCR reads and lists one entry per CDR3 protein. The sample yields about 320,000 distinct CDR3 sequences, about 15% seen once. The sequenced sample was blood. These receptor sequences come from a man aged 30 to 45 with Graves' hyperthyroidism.

This chain joins TRBV20-1 and TRBJ2-5, with D perhaps given as TRBD1 or TRBD2 (5 bases each). Germline V gene lookup returns CDR1 DFQATT and CDR2 SNEGSKA (reference sequence). This CDR3 is 11 amino acids long. Trimming took off 3 bases at V and 13 bases at J, with 15 bases between the two ends. CDR3 loop: CSASGALGTYF. In DNA form, the CDR3 reads TGCAGTGCTAGCGGGGCCCTCGGGACGTACTTC.

This clonotype was detected ten times or more. The chain joins TRBV5-1 to TRBJ1-1, with D unresolved. This CDR3 comprises 14 residues. Trimming shortened V by 2 bases and J by 1 base, and 9 bases separated the two germline ends. The germline CDR1 and CDR2 sequences are SGHRS and YFSETQ. The CDR3 bases are TGCGCCAGCAGCTTACTCACACCGAACACTGAAGCTTTCTTT. Translating gives CASSLLTPNTEAFF.

Many counts were recorded for this clonotype. The rearrangement uses TRBV7-9 and TRBJ2-5; D gene unclear. V was clipped by 1 base and J by 0 bases, with 12 bases between them. From germline, CDR1 is SEHNR and CDR2 FQNEAQ (reference sequence). The CDR3 runs to 16 residues. CDR3: CASSLGVPGYQETQYF. The CDR3 coding sequence is TGTGCCAGCAGCTTAGGGGTGCCAGGCTACCAAGAGACCCAGTACTTC.

This clonotype was observed a few times. The chain links TRBV7-9 to TRBJ1-4, with D uncertain. V lost 1 base, J lost 8 bases, and 14 bases lay in between. CDR3 size: 15 residues. Germline assignment: CDR1 SEHNR and CDR2 FQNEAQ (reference sequence). CDR3 nucleotide sequence: TGTGCCAGCAGCTTAGATAAACTCGGCGGGGAAAAACTGTTTTTT. Its protein product is CASSLDKLGGEKLFF.

This clonotype was picked up a small number of times. The chain employs TRBV20-1 and TRBJ2-3; 7 bases are shared with TRBD2. The germline CDR1 and CDR2 sequences are DFQATT and SNEGSKA (reference sequence). The CDR3 is 14 amino acids. Losses at the gene ends were 1 base for V and 4 bases for J; bases not matched to a gene: 5. In DNA, the CDR3 is TGCAGTGCTAGAGTCGGGGCGGGGGCAGATACGCAGTATTTT. It is translated as CSARVGAGADTQYF.

This clonotype was counted ten times or more. This rearrangement joins TRBV7-2 to TRBJ1-1; possibly TRBD1 for D (5 bases). The V end lost 6 bases, the J end lost 6 bases, and 11 bases lay between the germline ends. From germline, CDR1 is SGHTA and CDR2 FQGNSA. The CDR3 length is 12 residues. The CDR3 protein is CASRVQQAEAFF. The CDR3 bases are TGTGCCAGCAGAGTCCAACAGGCTGAAGCTTTCTTT.

V is TRBV20-1 and J is TRBJ2-1, with D hard to call. The CDR3 consists of 14 residues. The germline gives CDR1 DFQATT, CDR2 SNEGSKA (reference sequence). Deletions cut 5 bases from V and 0 bases from J, with 11 bases between. The CDR3 coding sequence is TGCAGTGCTCGGACGGGCAGCTCCTACAATGAGCAGTTCTTC. Residues: CSARTGSSYNEQFF.

This clonotype was detected ten times or more. The V gene is TRBV7-9, the J gene TRBJ2-5, with a weak D call TRBD2 (5 bases). The CDR3 spans 13 residues. Trimming took 9 bases from V and 5 from J, leaving 16 bases between them. Germline assignment: CDR1 SEHNR and CDR2 FQNEAQ (reference sequence). Here the CDR3 reads CASEGTSWETQYF. CDR3 sequence (DNA): TGTGCCAGTGAGGGTACCTCGTGGGAGACCCAGTACTTC.

This clonotype has only a few counts. The germline gene is not matched at one end of the junction; a read error may be the cause. CDR3 amino acids: CATSTNSGELFF. In DNA form, the CDR3 reads TGTGCCACTTCCACGAACTCCGGGGAGCTGTTTTTT. This chain links TRBV24-1 with TRBJ2-2, with no clear D. Germline CDR1 and CDR2: KGHDR and SFDVKD. The CDR3 is made up of 12 amino acids.

The table lists this clonotype with many counts. The gene calls are TRBV20-1 and TRBJ1-2; D gene unclear. Trimming took 0 bases from V and 3 from J, leaving 11 bases between them. This CDR3 has 14 residues. In germline, CDR1 is DFQATT, CDR2 SNEGSKA (reference sequence). The CDR3 sequence is CSARDRRVDYGYTF. CDR3 in DNA: TGCAGTGCTAGAGACCGTCGGGTGGACTATGGCTACACCTTC.

This clonotype was counted a few times. The V and J genes are TRBV5-1 and TRBJ2-1; D possibly corresponds to TRBD2 (7 bases). Trimming stripped 4 bases from V and 2 bases from J, with 16 bases between. CDR3 size: 16 residues. The germline CDR1 and CDR2 sequences are SGHRS and YFSETQ. In nucleotides, the CDR3 is TGCGCCAGCAGCCCGGGGGGCGGGAGTACCTACAATGAGCAGTTCTTC. This encodes CASSPGGGSTYNEQFF.

This clonotype was counted at least ten times. This sequence joins TRBV2 and TRBJ2-1, with TRBD2 matching 10 bases. The germline V gene encodes CDR1 SNHLY and CDR2 FYNNEI. J gave up 4 bases and V 0 bases, and 3 bases lay outside the gene matches. CDR3 length equals 16 residues. The CDR3 protein is CASSEALLAGYNEQFF. For the CDR3, the DNA is TGTGCCAGCAGTGAAGCGCTACTAGCGGGGTACAATGAGCAGTTCTTC.